The present entry profiles one T cell receptor (beta chain) with its context. Its specificity is not known. Germline is not matched at one junction end, which may reflect a read error. This record comes from a study of tumor-infiltrating lymphocytes in primary liver carcinoma. Study context: Spanning 4.2 to 10 cm, the tumors were T1-T3 N0M0. Points from the study as a whole: Significantly larger top-250-clone fractions were found in tumors than in blood (p = 0.039).

Bulk tissue was left unsorted, and RNA and DNA were co-extracted from 20-30 mg of it. Five distinct regions per tumor were sampled. A constant-region primer primed TCR beta cDNA synthesis from 450 to 550 ng of total RNA. The TCR beta library was amplified through three nested multiplex PCR rounds in a modified ARM-PCR procedure. Investigators reported that the first two PCR rounds, at 10 cycles each, used TRBV1-TRBV30 forward primers with a C-beta reverse primer. TCRdb reprocessed the multiplex PCR reads with MiXCR, giving one entry per CDR3 protein. This sample carries approximately 190,000 distinct CDR3 sequences, around four fifths of them seen once, and the ten largest clones take 15% to 20%. The CDR3 has 14 residues. Per germline, CDR1 KGHDR and CDR2 SFDVKD.

The rearrangement links TRBV24-1 to TRBJ2-3, with D maybe TRBD2 (5 bases). The receptor's source is a middle-aged man with primary liver carcinoma and hepatitis B virus infection. The sequenced sample consisted of tumor tissue from primary liver carcinoma. This CDR3 reads CATRPGGSTDTRYF. Here the CDR3 DNA reads TGTGCCACCAGGCCAGGAGGTAGCACAGATACGCGGTATTTT.